This T cell receptor (beta chain) was recorded in a study of glioma-infiltrating T cells after dendritic cell vaccination (dated by TCRdb to the mid-2010s). Looking at the study overall: The cohort comprised roughly 15 glioblastoma patients from Phase I and II dendritic cell vaccination trials, 9 newly diagnosed and 6 with recurrent disease. Survival after dendritic cell vaccination was correlated with TCR sequencing metrics, such as TIL content and the overlap between tumor and blood repertoires. Patients received three intradermal dendritic cell vaccine injections at biweekly intervals in the arm below the axilla. Between about 2002 and 2013, the patients were given dendritic cell vaccination pulsed with autologous tumor lysate. In glioblastoma patients vaccinated with dendritic cells, deep sequencing of TCR beta CDR3 regions served to measure the amount of tumor-infiltrating lymphocytes and to compare repertoires between tumor and blood. To make the vaccine, monocyte-derived dendritic cells were cultured for seven to eight days with IL-4 and GM-CSF and then pulsed overnight with autologous tumor lysate. Study-level results and caveats: The cohort was small and heterogeneous, only a few patients had full blood and tumor sets, and even fewer had initial-recurrent tumor pairs. The TCR overlap response model with three groups was called speculative and said to need prospective validation. No direct relationship between TCR clonality and survival was found, suggesting that a diverse polyclonal response may matter. Higher estimated pretreatment TIL content predicted longer time to progression and overall survival after dendritic cell vaccination.

The CDR3 has 15 amino acids, counting the end cysteine and phenylalanine. Just CDR3 DNA is preserved here, 45 bases in frame from base 1. The germline V gene specifies MNHNS as CDR1 and SASEGT as CDR2. The V and J ends are trimmed by 1 base and 3 bases, leaving 10 bases between them. Per the publication, the time point label means: after dendritic cell vaccination, including at tumor progression/relapse. Patients were selected on the basis of adequate residual fresh-frozen tumor tissue and more than two years of available survival data. Although molecular status otherwise differed among the glioblastoma patients, no patient had an isocitrate dehydrogenase mutation. PBMC collection took place before vaccination, two weeks after the third vaccination, and at tumor progression if progression occurred. The Qiagen DNeasy Blood extraction Kit was used for extraction of genomic DNA. The immunoSEQ assay amplified TCRB CDR3 regions from approximately 2 micrograms of genomic DNA, or from all available DNA when less than that amount was available. For multiplex PCR, 60 forward primers for TCR V beta segments and 13 reverse primers for J beta segments were used. Synthetic control templates were spiked into each sample at limiting dilution to estimate reads per starting template. The Illumina HiSeq System generated 87 bp sequencing reads. In the authors' own workflow: PCR and sequencing errors were removed by a nearest neighbor algorithm that merged closely related sequences. TCR overlap was defined as the percentage of unique tumor TCR beta sequences that were also found in the peripheral blood of the same patient. Held by TCRdb, this immuneACCESS table contains in-frame sequences only and omits some clones. Under half of the omission traces to an unresolved V gene where checked; the cause of the rest is unknown. V and J calls plus clone size are reproduced from that table; the DNA served to infer D and trimming. Within this sample are more than 70,000 clones, with around 87% of them counted one time only. About 2.3% of the sample is in the top ten clones.

Points on this clone: Its antigen remains undetermined. Per-base quality was not reported, and no clone a single base away is much larger than it.

Sample: blood, taken after dendritic cell vaccination. The V and J genes are TRBV6-1 and TRBJ2-1; TRBD1 is possibly the D segment (5 matching bases). The TCR was taken from a human donor with glioblastoma. CDR3 reads: CASSEEQDLYNEQFF. The DNA is as follows: TGTGCCAGCAGTGAAGAACAGGACCTCTACAATGAGCAGTTCTTC.